This T cell receptor (beta chain) was obtained from a study of shared clonotypes between healthy human individuals. Profiling relied on immunoSEQ multiplex PCR, and the TCRdb table lists in-frame clones only, not all of them. Here the sample spans around 1,100,000 clones, 60% to 80% being singletons. Deletions cut 6 bases from V and 2 bases from J, with 11 bases between. This CDR3 has 13 residues. CDR1 is MNHEY, CDR2 SMNVEV, per germline (reference sequence). This chain uses TRBV27 with TRBJ2-7; no reliable D call. The source material was memory CD4+ T cells from PBMCs. Subset noted: CD45RA-negative fraction. The source is a young man in good health. Some clones in this sample may be carry-over from other donors' samples. CDR3 region: CASRYGRTYEQYF. In DNA, the CDR3 is TGTGCCAGCAGATATGGACGGACCTACGAGCAGTACTTC.